This T cell receptor (beta chain) is drawn from a study of blood T cell repertoires in COVID-19. Study as a whole: Sites in the United States, Italy and Spain provided acute and convalescent COVID-19 samples. Sample material is recorded as cDNA or gDNA derived from T cells, B-cell-depleted T cells, or PBMCs.

Looked up from germline, CDR1 is MDHEN and CDR2 is SYDVKM. Germline trimming cut 6 bases from V and 2 bases from J; bases unmatched to any gene: 2. The CDR3 runs 13 residues. Authors' analysis steps: Nucleated cell number was recorded as an estimate derived from reference gene primer amplification. The table came from immunoSEQ multiplex PCR; TCRdb's copy has only in-frame clones and leaves some out. For V, J and clone size, that table is used; D and trimming come from the DNA. This sample has roughly 380,000 clones, with more than 65% found just once. The V and J genes are TRBV28 and TRBJ1-2, with 8 bases lining up with TRBD1. Sequenced input: peripheral blood. This TCR derives from a human donor with acute or convalescent COVID-19. The donor label of this sample is uncertain. CDR3 DNA: TGTGCCAGCAGCAGGGACAGGAACTATGGCTACACCTTC. Translation: CASSRDRNYGYTF.